A single sample gave rise to the 5 T cell receptor beta chains below, sequenced in a study of beta chain features in type 1 diabetes. The study reverse transcribed the entire isolated RNA, so it sequenced expressed TCRB transcripts. Profiled with immunoSEQ multiplex PCR; TCRdb holds only in-frame clones, not every one. The table lists approximately 330,000 clones, roughly 9.6% of them singletons. Sequencing used naive CD4+ T cells from blood. The receptors originated from a woman under 40 in good health.

CDR3 DNA: TGTGCCAGCAGTTCTCCGGGACAGGGCTATCAGCCCCAGCATTTT. Translating gives CASSSPGQGYQPQHF. The rearrangement uses TRBV28 and TRBJ1-5; 9 bases are shared with TRBD1. From germline, CDR1 is MDHEN and CDR2 SYDVKM. The J segment lost 5 bases and the V segment lost 4 bases, leaving 6 bases of the junction unmatched. This CDR3 spans 15 amino acids.

J is TRBJ2-7 and V is TRBV7-2; no clear D gene. The CDR3 runs 13 residues. Per germline, CDR1 SGHTA and CDR2 FQGNSA. V was clipped by 5 bases and J by 0 bases, with 8 bases between them. CDR3 coding DNA: TGTGCCAGCAGCCCTTCCCCCTCCTACGAGCAGTACTTC. This sequence encodes CASSPSPSYEQYF.

This clone was counted only a few times. The sample has other DNA sequences that encode this CDR3 too. The chain recombines TRBV7-2 with TRBJ2-5; D is uncertain. The CDR3 is 13 amino acids. Germline values: CDR1 SGHTA, CDR2 FQGNSA. The ends were cut back, 3 bases at V and 1 base at J, with 6 bases in the middle. CDR3 in amino acids: CASSFLVQETQYF. Here the CDR3 DNA reads TGTGCCAGCAGCTTCCTAGTCCAAGAGACCCAGTACTTC.

This clone was found a few times. The chain recombines TRBV2 with TRBJ1-1; 10 bases map to TRBD1. Germline V gene lookup returns CDR1 SNHLY and CDR2 FYNNEI. The CDR3 is made up of 15 amino acids. The V and J ends lost 2 bases and 5 bases, in that order; junction bases with no gene match: 5. The CDR3 here is CASSEFGQGGTEAFF. The CDR3 bases are TGTGCCAGCAGTGAATTCGGACAGGGGGGGACTGAAGCTTTCTTT.

The V gene is TRBV6-5, the J gene TRBJ1-1; tentative D call: TRBD1 (5 bases). The CDR3 sequence is 13 residues long. CDR1 is MNHEY, CDR2 SVGAGI, per germline. V lost 3 bases and J lost 3, with 8 bases in between. In DNA form, the CDR3 reads TGTGCCAGCAGTTATGAGACAGACACTGAAGCTTTCTTT. Amino acid sequence: CASSYETDTEAFF.